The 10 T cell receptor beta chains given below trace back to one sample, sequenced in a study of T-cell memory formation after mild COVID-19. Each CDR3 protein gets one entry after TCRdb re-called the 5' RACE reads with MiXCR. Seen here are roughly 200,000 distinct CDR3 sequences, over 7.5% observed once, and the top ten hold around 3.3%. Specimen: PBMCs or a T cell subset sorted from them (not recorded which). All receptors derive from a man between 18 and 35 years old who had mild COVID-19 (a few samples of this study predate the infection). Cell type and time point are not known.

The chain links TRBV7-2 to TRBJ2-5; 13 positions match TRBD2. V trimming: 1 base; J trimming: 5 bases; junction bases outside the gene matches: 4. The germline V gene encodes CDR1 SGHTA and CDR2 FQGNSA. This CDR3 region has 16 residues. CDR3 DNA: TGTGCCAGCAGCTTAGGACTAGCGGGGGGTAGGGAGACCCAGTACTTC. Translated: CASSLGLAGGRETQYF.

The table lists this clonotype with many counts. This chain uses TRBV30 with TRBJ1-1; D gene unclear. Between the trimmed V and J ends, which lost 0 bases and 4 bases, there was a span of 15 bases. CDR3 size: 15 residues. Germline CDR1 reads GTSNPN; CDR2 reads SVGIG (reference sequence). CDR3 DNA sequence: TGTGCCTGGAGTGTTACGTCGAGGTTGGGCACTGAAGCTTTCTTT. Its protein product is CAWSVTSRLGTEAFF.

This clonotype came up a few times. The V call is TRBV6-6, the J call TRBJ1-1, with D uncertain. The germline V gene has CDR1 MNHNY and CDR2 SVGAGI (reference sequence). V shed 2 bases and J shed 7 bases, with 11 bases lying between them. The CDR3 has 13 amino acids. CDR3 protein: CASSYPPSSEAFF. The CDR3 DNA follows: TGTGCCAGCAGTTACCCCCCCAGCAGTGAAGCTTTCTTT.

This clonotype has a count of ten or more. The CDR3 sequence: CASSLQANEKLFF. The CDR3 DNA reads as TGCGCCAGCAGCTTACAGGCGAATGAAAAACTGTTTTTT. V gene TRBV5-1 combines with J gene TRBJ1-4; tentatively, D is TRBD1 (5 bases). This CDR3 region has 13 residues. CDR1 is SGHRS, CDR2 YFSETQ, per germline. V was trimmed by 2 bases and J by 5 bases, leaving 7 bases between them.

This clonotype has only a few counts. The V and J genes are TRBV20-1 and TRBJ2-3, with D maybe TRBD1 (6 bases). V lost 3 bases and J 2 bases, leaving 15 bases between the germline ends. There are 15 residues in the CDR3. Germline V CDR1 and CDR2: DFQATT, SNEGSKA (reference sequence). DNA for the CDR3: TGCAGTGCTAGCTCAAGTCAGGGGTTCACAGATACGCAGTATTTT. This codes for CSASSSQGFTDTQYF.

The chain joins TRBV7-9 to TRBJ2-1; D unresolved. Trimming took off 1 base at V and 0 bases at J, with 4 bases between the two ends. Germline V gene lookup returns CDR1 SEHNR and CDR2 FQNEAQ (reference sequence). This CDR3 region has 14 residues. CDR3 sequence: CASSLGNSYNEQFF. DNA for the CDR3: TGTGCCAGCAGCTTAGGGAACTCCTACAATGAGCAGTTCTTC.

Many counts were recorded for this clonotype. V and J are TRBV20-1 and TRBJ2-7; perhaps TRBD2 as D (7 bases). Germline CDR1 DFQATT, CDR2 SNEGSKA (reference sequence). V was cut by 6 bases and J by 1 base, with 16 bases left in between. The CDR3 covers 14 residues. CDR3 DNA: TGCAGTGCCATGGGGGGGCTCACATCCTACGAGCAGTACTTC. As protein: CSAMGGLTSYEQYF.

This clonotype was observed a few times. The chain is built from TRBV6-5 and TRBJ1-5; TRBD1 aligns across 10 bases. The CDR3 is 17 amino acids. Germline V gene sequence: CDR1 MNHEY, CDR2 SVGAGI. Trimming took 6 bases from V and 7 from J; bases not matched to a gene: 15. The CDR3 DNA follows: TGTGCCAGCAGAATACCGTCCGGGACAGGGGCTGGGCAGCCCCAGCATTTT. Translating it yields CASRIPSGTGAGQPQHF.

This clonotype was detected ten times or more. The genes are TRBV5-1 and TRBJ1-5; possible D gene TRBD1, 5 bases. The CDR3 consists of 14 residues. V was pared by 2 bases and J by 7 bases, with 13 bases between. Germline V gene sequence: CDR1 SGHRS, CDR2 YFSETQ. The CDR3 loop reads CASSLGRAGQPQHF. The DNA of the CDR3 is TGCGCCAGCAGCTTAGGCAGGGCGGGACAGCCCCAGCATTTT.

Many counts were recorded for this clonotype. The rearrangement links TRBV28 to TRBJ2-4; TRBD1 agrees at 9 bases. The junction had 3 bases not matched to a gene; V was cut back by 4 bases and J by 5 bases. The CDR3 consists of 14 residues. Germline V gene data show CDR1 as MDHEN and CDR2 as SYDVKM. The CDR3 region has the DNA TGTGCCAGCAGTTACGGGACAGGGCAAAACATTCAGTACTTC. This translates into CASSYGTGQNIQYF.